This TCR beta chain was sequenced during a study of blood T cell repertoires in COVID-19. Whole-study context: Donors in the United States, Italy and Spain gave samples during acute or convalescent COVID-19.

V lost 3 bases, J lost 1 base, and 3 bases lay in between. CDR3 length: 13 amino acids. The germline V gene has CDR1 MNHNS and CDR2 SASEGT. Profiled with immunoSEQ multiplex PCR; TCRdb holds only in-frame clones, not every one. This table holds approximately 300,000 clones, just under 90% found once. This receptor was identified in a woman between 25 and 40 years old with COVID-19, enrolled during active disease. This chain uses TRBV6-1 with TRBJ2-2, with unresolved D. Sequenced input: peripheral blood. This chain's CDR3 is CASSDLNTGELFF. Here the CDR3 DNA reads TGTGCCAGCAGTGACCTGAACACCGGGGAGCTGTTTTTT.